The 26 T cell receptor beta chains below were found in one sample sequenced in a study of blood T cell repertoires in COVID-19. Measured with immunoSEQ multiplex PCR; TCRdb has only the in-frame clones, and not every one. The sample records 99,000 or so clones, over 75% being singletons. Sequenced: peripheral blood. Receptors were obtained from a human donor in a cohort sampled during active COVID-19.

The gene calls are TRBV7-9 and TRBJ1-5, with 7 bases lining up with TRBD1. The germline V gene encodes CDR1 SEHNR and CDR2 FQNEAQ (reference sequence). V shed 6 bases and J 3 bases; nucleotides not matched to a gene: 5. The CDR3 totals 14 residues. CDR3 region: CASSSDRDNQPQHF. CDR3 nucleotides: TGTGCCAGCAGTTCAGACAGGGACAATCAGCCCCAGCATTTT.

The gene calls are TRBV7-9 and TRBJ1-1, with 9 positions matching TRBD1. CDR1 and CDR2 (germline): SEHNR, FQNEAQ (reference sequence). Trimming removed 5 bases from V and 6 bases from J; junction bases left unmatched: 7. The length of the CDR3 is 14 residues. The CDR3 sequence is CASSRGQGRPEAFF. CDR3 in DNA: TGTGCCAGCAGCCGCGGACAGGGGAGGCCTGAAGCTTTCTTT.

CDR3 loop: CSGERSGGGQFF. DNA for the CDR3: TGCAGCGGGGAGAGAAGCGGGGGAGGGCAGTTCTTC. The V call is TRBV29-1, the J call TRBJ2-1, with 8 bases lining up with TRBD2. Germline V lookup: CDR1 SQVTM, CDR2 ANQGSEA. The CDR3 has 12 residues. After removal of 7 bases from V and 12 bases from J, the junction contained 11 bases not matched to a gene.

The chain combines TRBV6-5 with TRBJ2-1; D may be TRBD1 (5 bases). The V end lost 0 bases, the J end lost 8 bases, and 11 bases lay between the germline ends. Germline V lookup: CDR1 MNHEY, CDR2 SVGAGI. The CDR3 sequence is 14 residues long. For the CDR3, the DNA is TGTGCCAGCAGTTACTCGAAGGGGCCCGATGAGCAGTTCTTC. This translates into CASSYSKGPDEQFF.

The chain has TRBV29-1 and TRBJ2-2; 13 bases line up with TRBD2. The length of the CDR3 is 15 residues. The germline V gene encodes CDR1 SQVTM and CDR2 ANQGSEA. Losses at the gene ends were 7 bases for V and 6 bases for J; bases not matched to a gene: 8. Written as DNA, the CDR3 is TGCAGCGCACTAGCGGGAGGGCTCTGGGCCGGGGAGCTGTTTTTT. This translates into CSALAGGLWAGELFF.

The CDR3 DNA sequence: TGTGCCAGCAGCTTAGACAGGGCCGAGATTAATTCACCCCTCCACTTT. Residues: CASSLDRAEINSPLHF. The chain carries TRBV5-6 and TRBJ1-6; the match to TRBD1 covers 7 bases. Germline CDR1 and CDR2: SGHDT and YYEEEE. The ends lost 2 bases at V and 6 bases at J; junction bases unmatched: 8. This CDR3 is built from 16 residues.

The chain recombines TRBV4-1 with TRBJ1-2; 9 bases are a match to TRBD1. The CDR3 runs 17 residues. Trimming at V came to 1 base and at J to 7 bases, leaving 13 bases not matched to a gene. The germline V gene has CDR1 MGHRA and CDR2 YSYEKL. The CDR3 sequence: CASSQGVPGQGPRGYTF. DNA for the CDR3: TGCGCCAGCAGCCAAGGGGTGCCGGGACAGGGTCCTCGTGGCTACACCTTC.

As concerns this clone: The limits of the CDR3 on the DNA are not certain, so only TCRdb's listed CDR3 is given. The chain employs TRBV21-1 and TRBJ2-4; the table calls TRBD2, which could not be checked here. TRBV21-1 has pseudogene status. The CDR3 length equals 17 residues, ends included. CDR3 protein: CASSKGFGGGSKNIQYF.

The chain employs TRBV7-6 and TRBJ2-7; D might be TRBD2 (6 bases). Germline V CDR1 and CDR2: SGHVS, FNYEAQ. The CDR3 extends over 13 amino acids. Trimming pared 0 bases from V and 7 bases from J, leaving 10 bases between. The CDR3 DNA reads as TGTGCCAGCAGCTTAGCGGGGGGTTATGAGCAGTACTTC. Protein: CASSLAGGYEQYF.

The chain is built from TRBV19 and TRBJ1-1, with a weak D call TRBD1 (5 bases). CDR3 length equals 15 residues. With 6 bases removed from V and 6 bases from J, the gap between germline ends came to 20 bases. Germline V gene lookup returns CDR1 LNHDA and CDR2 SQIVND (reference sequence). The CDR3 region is CASRPGGESGAEAFF. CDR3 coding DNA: TGTGCCAGTAGGCCCGGGGGGGAATCGGGCGCTGAAGCTTTCTTT.

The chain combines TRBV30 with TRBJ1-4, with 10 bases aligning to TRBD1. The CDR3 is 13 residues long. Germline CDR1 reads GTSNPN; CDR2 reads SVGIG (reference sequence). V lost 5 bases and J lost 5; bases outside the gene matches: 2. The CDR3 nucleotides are TGTGCCTGGGACAGGGGGCGAAATGAAAAACTGTTTTTT. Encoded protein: CAWDRGRNEKLFF.

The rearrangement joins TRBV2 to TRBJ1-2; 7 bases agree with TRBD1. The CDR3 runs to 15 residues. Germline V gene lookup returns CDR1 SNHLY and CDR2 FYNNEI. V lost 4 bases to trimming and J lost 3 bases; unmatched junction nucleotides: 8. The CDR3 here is CASSAKGQGDYGYTF. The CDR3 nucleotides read TGTGCCAGCAGTGCAAAAGGCCAGGGGGACTATGGCTACACCTTC.

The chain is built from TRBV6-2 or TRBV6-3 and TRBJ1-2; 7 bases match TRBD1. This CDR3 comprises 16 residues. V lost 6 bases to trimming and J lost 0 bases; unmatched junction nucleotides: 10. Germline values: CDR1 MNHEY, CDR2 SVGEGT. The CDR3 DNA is TGTGCCAGCAGCCGGGACAGCTCCCGTACTAACTATGGCTACACCTTC. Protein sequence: CASSRDSSRTNYGYTF.

CDR3 loop: CASSLIGSPINQPQHF. DNA of the CDR3: TGTGCCAGCAGTTTGATCGGGTCGCCTATTAATCAGCCCCAGCATTTT. The chain joins TRBV28 to TRBJ1-5; D remains ambiguous. Looked up from germline, CDR1 is MDHEN and CDR2 is SYDVKM. The CDR3 covers 16 residues. The V end lost 3 bases, the J end lost 4 bases, and 16 bases lay between the germline ends.

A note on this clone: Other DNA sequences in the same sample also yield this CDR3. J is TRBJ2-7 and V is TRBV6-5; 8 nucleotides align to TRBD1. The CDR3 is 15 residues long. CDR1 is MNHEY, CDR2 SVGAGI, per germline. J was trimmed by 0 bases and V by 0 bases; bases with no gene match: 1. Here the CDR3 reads CASSYSGQGSYEQYF. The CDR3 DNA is TGTGCCAGCAGTTACTCCGGACAGGGCTCCTACGAGCAGTACTTC.

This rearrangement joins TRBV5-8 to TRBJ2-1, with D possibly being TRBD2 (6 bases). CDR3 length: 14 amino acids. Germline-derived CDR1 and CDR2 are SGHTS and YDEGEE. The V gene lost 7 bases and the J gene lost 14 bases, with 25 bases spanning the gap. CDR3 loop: CASLGGLNSMMEFF. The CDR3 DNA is TGTGCCAGCCTGGGGGGACTCAACTCAATGATGGAGTTCTTC.

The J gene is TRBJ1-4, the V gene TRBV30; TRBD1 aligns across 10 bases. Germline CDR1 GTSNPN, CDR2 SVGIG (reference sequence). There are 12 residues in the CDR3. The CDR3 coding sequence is TGTGCATTGGACAGGGGGAATGAAAAACTGTTTTTT. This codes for CALDRGNEKLFF.

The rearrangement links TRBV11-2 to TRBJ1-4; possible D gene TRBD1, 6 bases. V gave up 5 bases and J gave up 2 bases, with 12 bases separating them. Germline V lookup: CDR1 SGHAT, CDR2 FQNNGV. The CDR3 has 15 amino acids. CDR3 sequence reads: CASSPQGTTNEKLFF. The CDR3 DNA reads TGTGCCAGCAGCCCACAGGGTACGACTAATGAAAAACTGTTTTTT.

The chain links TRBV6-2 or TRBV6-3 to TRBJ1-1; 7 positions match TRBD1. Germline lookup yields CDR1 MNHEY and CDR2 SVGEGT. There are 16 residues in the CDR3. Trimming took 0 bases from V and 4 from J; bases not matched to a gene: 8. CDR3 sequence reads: CASSYSIWQGGTEAFF. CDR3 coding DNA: TGTGCCAGCAGTTACTCGATATGGCAGGGGGGCACTGAAGCTTTCTTT.

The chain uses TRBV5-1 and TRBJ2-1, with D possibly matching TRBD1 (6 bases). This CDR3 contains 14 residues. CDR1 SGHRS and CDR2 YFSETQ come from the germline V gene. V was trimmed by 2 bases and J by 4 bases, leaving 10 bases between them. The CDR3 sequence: CASSLGQTYNEQFF. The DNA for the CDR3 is TGCGCCAGCAGCTTAGGACAGACTTACAATGAGCAGTTCTTC.

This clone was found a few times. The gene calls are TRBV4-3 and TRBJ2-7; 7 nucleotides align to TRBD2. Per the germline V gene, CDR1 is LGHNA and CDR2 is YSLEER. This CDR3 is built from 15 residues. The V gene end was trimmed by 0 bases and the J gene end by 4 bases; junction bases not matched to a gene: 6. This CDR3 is CASSQEWVAGYEQYF. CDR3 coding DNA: TGCGCCAGCAGCCAAGAGTGGGTAGCGGGTTACGAGCAGTACTTC.

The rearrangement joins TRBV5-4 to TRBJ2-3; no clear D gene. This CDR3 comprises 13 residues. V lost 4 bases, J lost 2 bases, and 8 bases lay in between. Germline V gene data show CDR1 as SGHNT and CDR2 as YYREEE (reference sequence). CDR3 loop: CASSLTFTDTQYF. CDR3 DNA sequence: TGTGCCAGCAGCCTAACTTTCACAGATACGCAGTATTTT.

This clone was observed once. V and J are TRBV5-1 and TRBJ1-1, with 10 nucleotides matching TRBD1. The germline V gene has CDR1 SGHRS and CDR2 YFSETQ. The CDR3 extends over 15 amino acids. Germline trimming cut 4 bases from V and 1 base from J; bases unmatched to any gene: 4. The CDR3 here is CASSRQGASNTEAFF. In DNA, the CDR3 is TGCGCCAGCAGCAGACAGGGGGCCTCGAACACTGAAGCTTTCTTT.

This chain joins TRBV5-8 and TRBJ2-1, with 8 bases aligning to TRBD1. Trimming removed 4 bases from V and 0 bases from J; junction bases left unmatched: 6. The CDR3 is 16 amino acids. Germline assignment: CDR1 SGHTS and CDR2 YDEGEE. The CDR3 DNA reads TGTGCCAGCAGCAACTACAGGGGGTTCTCCTACAATGAGCAGTTCTTC. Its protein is CASSNYRGFSYNEQFF.

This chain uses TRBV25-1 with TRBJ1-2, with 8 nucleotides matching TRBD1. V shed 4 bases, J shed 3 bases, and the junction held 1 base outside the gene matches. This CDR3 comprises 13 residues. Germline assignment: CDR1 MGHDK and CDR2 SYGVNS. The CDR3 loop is CASSAQGDYGYTF. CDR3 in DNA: TGTGCCAGCAGTGCACAGGGGGACTATGGCTACACCTTC.

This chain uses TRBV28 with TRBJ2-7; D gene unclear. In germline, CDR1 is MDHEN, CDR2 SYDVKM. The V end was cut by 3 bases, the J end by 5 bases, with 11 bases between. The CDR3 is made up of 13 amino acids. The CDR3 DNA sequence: TGTGCCAGCAGTTTGACCAGCAGCGACGAGCAGTACTTC. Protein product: CASSLTSSDEQYF.